Listed below are T cell receptor beta chains from one sample, sequenced in a study of blood T cell repertoires in COVID-19. Method: immunoSEQ multiplex PCR; TCRdb's copy keeps in-frame clones and lacks some. Of approximately 100,000 clones in the sample, about 81% were seen once. Sequencing was done on a sample of peripheral blood. The source of these receptors is a woman aged 55 to 70 with acute or convalescent COVID-19. CDR3s include the opening cysteine and the closing phenylalanine or tryptophan. Each record gives: V gene, J gene, D gene, clone size, CDR3 protein, CDR3 DNA. The D gene is left open where the match is weak. Clone size is shown for a subset of rows, as once, few, many or a class of expanded clone.

v_gene: TRBV27; j_gene: TRBJ2-1; d_gene: -; abundance: -; CDR3aa: CASSFSYRNNEQFF; CDR3nt: TGTGCCAGCAGTTTCTCATACAGAAACAATGAGCAGTTCTTC
v_gene: TRBV27; j_gene: TRBJ1-1; d_gene: -; abundance: -; CDR3aa: CASSLYAGASRDTEAFF; CDR3nt: TGTGCCAGCAGTTTATATGCGGGGGCTAGTAGGGACACTGAAGCTTTCTTT
v_gene: TRBV5-4; j_gene: TRBJ2-3; d_gene: TRBD2; abundance: -; CDR3aa: CASSNPAGPTDTQYF; CDR3nt: TGTGCCAGCAGCAACCCAGCGGGGCCCACAGATACGCAGTATTTT
v_gene: TRBV4-1; j_gene: TRBJ1-2; d_gene: -; abundance: once; CDR3aa: CASSQEDWKPTF; CDR3nt: TGCGCCAGCAGCCAAGAAGACTGGAAACCCACCTTC
v_gene: TRBV11-3; j_gene: TRBJ1-1; d_gene: -; abundance: -; CDR3aa: CASSLAGRTEAFF; CDR3nt: TGTGCCAGCAGCTTAGCAGGGCGGACTGAAGCTTTCTTT
v_gene: TRBV4-3; j_gene: TRBJ1-2; d_gene: TRBD1; abundance: -; CDR3aa: CASSPYTDRVVYGYTF; CDR3nt: TGCGCCAGCAGCCCTTATACGGACAGGGTAGTCTATGGCTACACCTTC
v_gene: TRBV30; j_gene: TRBJ2-3; d_gene: -; abundance: -; CDR3aa: CAWSPGTDTQYF; CDR3nt: TGTGCCTGGAGCCCGGGAACAGATACGCAGTATTTT
v_gene: TRBV19; j_gene: TRBJ1-2; d_gene: -; abundance: few; CDR3aa: CASSHPIQGRNYGYTF; CDR3nt: TGTGCCAGTAGCCACCCTATCCAGGGCCGGAACTATGGCTACACCTTC
v_gene: TRBV6-2/TRBV6-3; j_gene: TRBJ1-1; d_gene: -; abundance: -; CDR3aa: CASSRAGGIPEAFF; CDR3nt: TGTGCCAGCAGTCGGGCGGGTGGGATCCCTGAAGCTTTCTTT
v_gene: TRBV14; j_gene: TRBJ1-2; d_gene: -; abundance: -; CDR3aa: CASGRGQPLVGYTF; CDR3nt: TGTGCCAGCGGCCGTGGACAGCCGTTAGTGGGCTACACCTTC
v_gene: TRBV4-3; j_gene: TRBJ1-2; d_gene: -; abundance: -; CDR3aa: CASSQDHRAFYGYTF; CDR3nt: TGCGCCAGCAGCCAAGATCACAGGGCGTTCTATGGCTACACCTTC
v_gene: TRBV5-5; j_gene: TRBJ2-5; d_gene: TRBD2; abundance: -; CDR3aa: CARRALLAGDQETQYF; CDR3nt: TGTGCCCGGAGGGCGTTACTAGCGGGAGACCAAGAGACCCAGTACTTC
v_gene: TRBV5-5; j_gene: TRBJ1-1; d_gene: TRBD1; abundance: -; CDR3aa: CASSLGPGQGLAFF; CDR3nt: TGTGCCAGCAGCTTGGGTCCGGGACAGGGGTTAGCTTTCTTT
v_gene: TRBV5-6; j_gene: TRBJ1-4; d_gene: TRBD1; abundance: -; CDR3aa: CASSLGPGQGTEKLFF; CDR3nt: TGTGCCAGCAGCTTGGGACCGGGACAGGGGACTGAAAAACTGTTTTTT
v_gene: TRBV6-2/TRBV6-3; j_gene: TRBJ2-1; d_gene: TRBD2; abundance: once; CDR3aa: CASSYSRLAGDNEQFF; CDR3nt: TGTGCCAGCAGTTACTCGAGACTAGCGGGGGACAATGAGCAGTTCTTC
v_gene: TRBV9; j_gene: TRBJ1-4; d_gene: -; abundance: -; CDR3aa: CASSVRSGLNEKLFF; CDR3nt: TGTGCCAGCAGCGTAAGGTCCGGGTTGAATGAAAAACTGTTTTTT
v_gene: TRBV10-3; j_gene: TRBJ1-2; d_gene: TRBD1; abundance: -; CDR3aa: CAISGTGAFNYGYTF; CDR3nt: TGTGCCATCTCAGGGACAGGGGCTTTTAACTATGGCTACACCTTC
v_gene: TRBV29-1; j_gene: TRBJ1-1; d_gene: TRBD1; abundance: -; CDR3aa: CSVGGTGRSEAFF; CDR3nt: TGCAGCGTTGGGGGGACAGGAAGATCCGAAGCTTTCTTT
v_gene: TRBV10-3; j_gene: TRBJ1-5; d_gene: -; abundance: -; CDR3aa: CAISTVDSNQPQHF; CDR3nt: TGTGCCATCAGCACCGTAGACAGTAATCAGCCCCAGCATTTT
v_gene: TRBV9; j_gene: TRBJ1-3; d_gene: -; abundance: -; CDR3aa: CASSVLSGGSSGNTIYF; CDR3nt: TGTGCCAGCAGCGTACTTTCGGGGGGGTCCTCTGGAAACACCATATATTTT
v_gene: TRBV19; j_gene: TRBJ2-7; d_gene: -; abundance: -; CDR3aa: CASSIDSRASYEQYF; CDR3nt: TGTGCCAGTAGTATAGATTCGAGAGCCTCCTACGAGCAGTACTTC
v_gene: TRBV28; j_gene: TRBJ2-3; d_gene: TRBD2; abundance: once; CDR3aa: CASTLLGAGGTDTQYF; CDR3nt: TGTGCCAGCACCCTCCTCGGGGCGGGGGGGACAGATACGCAGTATTTT
v_gene: TRBV9; j_gene: TRBJ2-5; d_gene: TRBD2; abundance: -; CDR3aa: CASSVALAGKETQYF; CDR3nt: TGTGCCAGCAGCGTAGCTCTAGCGGGGAAAGAGACCCAGTACTTC
v_gene: TRBV19; j_gene: TRBJ1-6; d_gene: -; abundance: -; CDR3aa: CASSMEDSYNSPLHF; CDR3nt: TGTGCCAGTAGTATGGAGGACAGCTATAATTCACCCCTCCACTTT
v_gene: TRBV19; j_gene: TRBJ1-2; d_gene: -; abundance: -; CDR3aa: CASSRQEANYGYTF; CDR3nt: TGTGCCAGTAGTAGACAGGAAGCTAACTATGGCTACACCTTC
v_gene: TRBV11-3; j_gene: TRBJ2-4; d_gene: TRBD2; abundance: -; CDR3aa: CASSLIAGVQYF; CDR3nt: TGTGCCAGCAGCTTGATAGCGGGGGTACAGTACTTC
v_gene: TRBV5-1; j_gene: TRBJ1-2; d_gene: TRBD1; abundance: once; CDR3aa: CASTEDRAAGYTF; CDR3nt: TGCGCCAGCACGGAGGACAGGGCGGCTGGCTACACCTTC
v_gene: TRBV5-1; j_gene: TRBJ2-2; d_gene: -; abundance: -; CDR3aa: CASSAQGNTGELFF; CDR3nt: TGCGCCAGCAGCGCTCAGGGTAACACCGGGGAGCTGTTTTTT